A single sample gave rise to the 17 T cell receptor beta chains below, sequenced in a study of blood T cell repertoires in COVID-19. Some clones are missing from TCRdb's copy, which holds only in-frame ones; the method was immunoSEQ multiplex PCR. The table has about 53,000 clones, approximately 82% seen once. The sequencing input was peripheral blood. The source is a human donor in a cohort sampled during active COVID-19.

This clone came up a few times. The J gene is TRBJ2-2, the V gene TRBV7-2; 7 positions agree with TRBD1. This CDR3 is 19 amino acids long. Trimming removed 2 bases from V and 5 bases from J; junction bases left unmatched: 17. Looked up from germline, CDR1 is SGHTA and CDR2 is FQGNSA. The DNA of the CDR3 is TGTGCCAGCAGCTTATCAAACTCCTTAGACAGGGTGGGGACCGGGGAGCTGTTTTTT. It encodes CASSLSNSLDRVGTGELFF.

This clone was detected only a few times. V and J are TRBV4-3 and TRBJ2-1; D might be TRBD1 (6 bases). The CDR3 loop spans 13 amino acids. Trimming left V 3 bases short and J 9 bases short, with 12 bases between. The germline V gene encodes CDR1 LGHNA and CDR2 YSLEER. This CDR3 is CASSHPGESEQFF. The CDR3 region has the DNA TGCGCCAGCAGCCACCCAGGGGAGAGTGAGCAGTTCTTC.

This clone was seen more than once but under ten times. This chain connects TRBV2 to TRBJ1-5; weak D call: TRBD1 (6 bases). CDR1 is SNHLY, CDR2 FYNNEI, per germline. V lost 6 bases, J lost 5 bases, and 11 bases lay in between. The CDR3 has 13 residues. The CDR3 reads CASRDSAHQPQHF. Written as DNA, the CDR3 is TGTGCCAGCAGGGACAGTGCCCATCAGCCCCAGCATTTT.

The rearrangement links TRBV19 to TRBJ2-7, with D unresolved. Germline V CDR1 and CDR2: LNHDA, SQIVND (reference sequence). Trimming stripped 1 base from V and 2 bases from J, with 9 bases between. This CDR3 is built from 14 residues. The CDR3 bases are TGTGCCAGTAGTATAGCGCAGGTCCCCTACGAGCAGTACTTC. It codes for CASSIAQVPYEQYF.

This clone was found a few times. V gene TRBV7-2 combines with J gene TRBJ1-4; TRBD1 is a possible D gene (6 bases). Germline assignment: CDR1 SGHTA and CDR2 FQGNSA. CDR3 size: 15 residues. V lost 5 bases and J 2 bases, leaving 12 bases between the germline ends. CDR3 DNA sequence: TGTGCCAGCAGCACAGTAAGGGGGACTAATGAAAAACTGTTTTTT. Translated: CASSTVRGTNEKLFF. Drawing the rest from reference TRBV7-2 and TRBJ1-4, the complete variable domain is GAGVSQSPSNKVTEKGKDVELRCDPISGHTALYWYRQSLGQGLEFLIYFQGNSAPDKSGLPSDRFSAERTGGSVSTLTIQRTQQEDSAVYLCASSTVRGTNEKLFFGSGTQLSVL.

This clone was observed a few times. In nucleotides, the CDR3 is TGTGCCAGCAGGCGCGGACAGCAAATGAACACTGAAGCTTTCTTT. Translated, it gives CASRRGQQMNTEAFF. This sequence joins TRBV2 and TRBJ1-1, with TRBD1 as a possible D gene (6 bases). Germline loops: CDR1 SNHLY, CDR2 FYNNEI. V dropped 6 bases and J dropped 0 bases, with 14 bases sitting between them. The CDR3 covers 15 residues.

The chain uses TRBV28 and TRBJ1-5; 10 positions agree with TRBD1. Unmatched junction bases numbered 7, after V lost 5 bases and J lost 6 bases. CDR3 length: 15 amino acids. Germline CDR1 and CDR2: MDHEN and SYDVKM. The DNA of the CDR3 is TGTGCCAGCAGTGGATTGGGACAGGGGAGTCAGCCCCAGCATTTT. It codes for CASSGLGQGSQPQHF.

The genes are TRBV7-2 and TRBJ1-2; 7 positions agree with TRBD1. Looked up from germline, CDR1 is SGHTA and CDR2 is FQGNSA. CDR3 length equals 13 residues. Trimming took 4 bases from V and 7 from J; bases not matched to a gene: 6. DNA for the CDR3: TGTGCCAGCAGCTCCGGACAGGCTGGTGGCTACACCTTC. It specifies CASSSGQAGGYTF. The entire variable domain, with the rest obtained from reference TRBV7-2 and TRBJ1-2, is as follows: GAGVSQSPSNKVTEKGKDVELRCDPISGHTALYWYRQSLGQGLEFLIYFQGNSAPDKSGLPSDRFSAERTGGSVSTLTIQRTQQEDSAVYLCASSSGQAGGYTFGSGTRLTVV.

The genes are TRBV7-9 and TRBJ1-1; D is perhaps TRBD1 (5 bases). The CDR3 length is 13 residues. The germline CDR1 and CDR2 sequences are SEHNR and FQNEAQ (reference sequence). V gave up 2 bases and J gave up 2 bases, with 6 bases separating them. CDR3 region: CASSLQGNTEAFF. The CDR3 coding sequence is TGTGCCAGCAGCTTACAGGGAAACACTGAAGCTTTCTTT. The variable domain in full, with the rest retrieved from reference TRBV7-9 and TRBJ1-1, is DTGVSQNPRHKITKRGQNVTFRCDPISEHNRLYWYRQTLGQGPEFLTYFQNEAQLEKSRLLSDRFSAERPKGSFSTLEIQRTEQGDSAMYLCASSLQGNTEAFFGQGTRLTVV.

The CDR3 here is CASRRSGGTDTQYF. CDR3 in DNA: TGTGCCAGCAGGCGCAGCGGGGGCACAGATACGCAGTATTTT. The chain uses TRBV13 and TRBJ2-3, with TRBD2 matching 7 bases. The CDR3 has 14 residues. Per the germline V gene, CDR1 is PRHDT and CDR2 is FYEKMQ (reference sequence). The V and J ends lost 6 bases and 1 base, in that order; junction bases with no gene match: 4.

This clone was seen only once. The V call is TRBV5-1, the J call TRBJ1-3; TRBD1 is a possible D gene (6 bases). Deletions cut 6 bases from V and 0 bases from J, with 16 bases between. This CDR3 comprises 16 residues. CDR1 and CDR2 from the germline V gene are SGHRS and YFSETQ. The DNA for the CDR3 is TGCGCCAGCACCCTGGACAGCCTTTCCTCTGGAAACACCATATATTTT. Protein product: CASTLDSLSSGNTIYF.

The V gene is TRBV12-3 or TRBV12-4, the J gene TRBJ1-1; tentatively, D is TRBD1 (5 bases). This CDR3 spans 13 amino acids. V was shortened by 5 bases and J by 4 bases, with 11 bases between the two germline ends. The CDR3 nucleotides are TGTGCCAGCAGTGGGGGACTGGTCACTGAAGCTTTCTTT. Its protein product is CASSGGLVTEAFF.

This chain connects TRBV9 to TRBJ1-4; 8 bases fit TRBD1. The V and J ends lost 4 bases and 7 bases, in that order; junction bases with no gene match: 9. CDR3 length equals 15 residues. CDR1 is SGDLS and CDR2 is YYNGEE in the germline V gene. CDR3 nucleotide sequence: TGTGCCAGCAGCCCCGGGACAGGCGTTGGTGAAAAACTGTTTTTT. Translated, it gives CASSPGTGVGEKLFF. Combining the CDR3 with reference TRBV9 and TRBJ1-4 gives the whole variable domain DSGVTQTPKHLITATGQRVTLRCSPRSGDLSVYWYQQSLDQGLQFLIQYYNGEERAKGNILERFSAQQFPDLHSELNLSSLELGDSALYFCASSPGTGVGEKLFFGSGTQLSVL.

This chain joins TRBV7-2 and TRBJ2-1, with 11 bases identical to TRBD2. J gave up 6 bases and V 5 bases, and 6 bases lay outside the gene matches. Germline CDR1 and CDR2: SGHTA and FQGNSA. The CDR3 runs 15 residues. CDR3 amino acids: CASSPTSGVVNEQFF. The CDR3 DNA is TGTGCCAGCAGCCCGACTAGCGGGGTGGTCAATGAGCAGTTCTTC.

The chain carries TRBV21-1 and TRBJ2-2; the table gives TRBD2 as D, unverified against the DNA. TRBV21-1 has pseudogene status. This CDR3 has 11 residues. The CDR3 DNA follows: TGTGCCAGCACCCGGTCCGGGGAGCTGTTTTTT. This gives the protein CASTRSGELFF.

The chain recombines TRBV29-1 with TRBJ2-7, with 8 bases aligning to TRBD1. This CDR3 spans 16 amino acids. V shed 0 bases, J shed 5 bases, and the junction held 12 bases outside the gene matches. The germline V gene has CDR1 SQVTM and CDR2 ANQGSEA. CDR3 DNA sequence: TGCAGCGTTGAAGATCAGGGGGCGCGGCTTGTCAACGAGCAGTACTTC. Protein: CSVEDQGARLVNEQYF.

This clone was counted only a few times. CDR3 in amino acids: CACLQGYEQYF. CDR3 bases: TGTGCCTGCCTCCAGGGCTACGAGCAGTACTTC. The chain recombines TRBV30 with TRBJ2-7, with D possibly being TRBD1 (5 bases). The CDR3 contains 11 residues. The germline V gene has CDR1 GTSNPN and CDR2 SVGIG (reference sequence). The V gene lost 6 bases and the J gene lost 3 bases, with 9 bases spanning the gap.